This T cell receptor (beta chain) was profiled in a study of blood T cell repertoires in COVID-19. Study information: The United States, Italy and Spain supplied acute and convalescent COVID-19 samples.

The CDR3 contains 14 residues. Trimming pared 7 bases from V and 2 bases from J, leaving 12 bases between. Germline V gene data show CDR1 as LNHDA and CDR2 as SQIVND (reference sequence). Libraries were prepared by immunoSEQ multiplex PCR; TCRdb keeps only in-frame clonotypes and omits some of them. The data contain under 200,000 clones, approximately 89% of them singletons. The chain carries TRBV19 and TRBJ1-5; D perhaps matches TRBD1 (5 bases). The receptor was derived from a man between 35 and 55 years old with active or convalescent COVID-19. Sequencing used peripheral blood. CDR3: CASTRRGGNQPQHF. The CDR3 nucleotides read TGTGCCAGTACTCGGAGGGGAGGCAATCAGCCCCAGCATTTT.